The clone carrying this T cell receptor gamma chain has just a few counts. TRG repertoires were amplified with LymphoTrack primers from approximately 200 ng of biopsy DNA. TCRdb reran clone calling via CATT on the multiplex PCR reads. In the table there are 880 or so gamma-chain clones, about half of which are singletons. The data originate from a study of intestinal T cells in coeliac disease. The V and J ends lost 5 bases and 6 bases, in that order; junction bases with no gene match: 10. Germline V gene lookup returns CDR1 EGSNGY and CDR2 YDSYNSKV. CDR3 size: 13 residues. About 10 formalin-fixed paraffin-embedded scrolls, each 5 µm thick, supplied each case's genomic DNA. The samples were fully anonymised formalin-fixed paraffin-embedded duodenal biopsies left over from diagnostic use.

The specimen sequenced was a duodenal biopsy. The source of this sequence is a human donor with celiac disease. The chain is built from TRGV2 and TRGJ1 or TRGJ2. This CDR3 is CATWGRAGYKKLF. The CDR3 coding sequence is TGTGCCACCTGGGGACGGGCAGGTTATAAGAAACTCTTT.